Presented here are 5 T cell receptor beta chains from one specimen sequenced in a study of T cells after yellow fever vaccination. TCRdb reprocessed the 5' RACE reads with MiXCR, giving one entry per CDR3 protein. This table has 120,000 or so distinct CDR3 sequences, roughly 15% appearing once. Sequences were derived from CD8+ T cells sorted from PBMCs, sampled 5 days after the yellow fever booster vaccination. The source of these receptors is a man aged 18 to 29 who received the YFV17D yellow fever vaccine.

The chain uses TRBV4-1 and TRBJ1-5; a possible D gene is TRBD1 (5 bases). The CDR3 loop spans 15 amino acids. Germline loops: CDR1 MGHRA, CDR2 YSYEKL. V shed 0 bases and J shed 2 bases, with 8 bases lying between them. CDR3: CASSQEGLGNQPQHF. CDR3 sequence (DNA): TGCGCCAGCAGCCAAGAGGGGCTCGGCAATCAGCCCCAGCATTTT.

This clonotype was observed a few times. J is TRBJ2-3 and V is TRBV14; D call uncertain. There are 17 residues in the CDR3. Per the germline V gene, CDR1 is SGHDN and CDR2 is FVKESK. V lost 0 bases and J lost 3, with 16 bases in between. DNA for the CDR3: TGTGCCAGCAGCCAAGATGCGGCAGACATGAGGACAGATACGCAGTATTTT. It encodes CASSQDAADMRTDTQYF.

Details on this clonotype: The junction and the germline gene differ at one end; a read error may be behind it. The chain combines TRBV12-3 or TRBV12-4 with TRBJ2-7, with 7 bases that match TRBD1. The CDR3 runs to 11 residues. The CDR3 bases are TGTGCCAGCAGCGACACAGGGGTCTTTGACTTC. It specifies CASSDTGVFDF.

The chain uses TRBV29-1 and TRBJ2-7; 7 bases line up with TRBD1. Germline CDR1 reads SQVTM; CDR2 reads ANQGSEA. CDR3 length: 14 residues. V was clipped by 6 bases and J by 6 bases; unmatched bases: 14. CDR3 sequence reads: CSVTSGTALSEQYF. CDR3 sequence (DNA): TGCAGCGTCACCTCCGGGACAGCACTGTCCGAGCAGTACTTC.

The chain joins TRBV4-3 to TRBJ2-1; 9 bases are shared with TRBD2. The germline gives CDR1 LGHNA, CDR2 YSLEER. After removal of 8 bases from V and 5 bases from J, the junction contained 7 bases not matched to a gene. This CDR3 contains 14 residues. In nucleotides, the CDR3 is TGCGCCAGCTCCGAGACTAGCGGACACAATGAGCAGTTCTTC. Translation: CASSETSGHNEQFF.